The clone carrying this TCR beta chain counts as medium-sized. Its antigen is not identified. Authors' methods: Variation in CDR3 across clinicopathological groups served as the basis for constructing a distant-metastasis classifier in papillary thyroid cancer. TCRdb recomputed clones from the PCR reads via MiXCR. These V and J calls rely on TCRdb rather than the paper's analysis. The data show 4,000 to 5,500 clones, with around 28% seen just once and roughly 10% held by the top ten. Not a single patient had been given any form of treatment at any point before undergoing thyroid surgery. The record originates from a study of metastatic and nonmetastatic thyroid tumors. Study overall: Both malignant and benign thyroid patients supplied peripheral blood and tumor or nodule tissue samples, across which the repertoires of these patients were then compared. General study points: Benign nodules were reported to have significantly lower TCR beta diversity than malignant thyroid tumors, in blood and tumor.

There are 14 residues in the CDR3. Trimming took 5 bases from V and 0 from J; bases not matched to a gene: 2. CDR1 SEHNR and CDR2 FQNEAQ come from the germline V gene (reference sequence). What was sequenced was adjacent normal tissue. V is TRBV7-9 and J is TRBJ2-3, with TRBD1 matching 7 bases. The source is a female donor with papillary thyroid cancer or a benign thyroid nodule (not recorded which). Some clones in this sample may be carry-over from other donors' samples. The CDR3 bases are TGTGCCAGCAGCCTGACAGGGAGCACAGATACGCAGTATTTT. Its translation: CASSLTGSTDTQYF.